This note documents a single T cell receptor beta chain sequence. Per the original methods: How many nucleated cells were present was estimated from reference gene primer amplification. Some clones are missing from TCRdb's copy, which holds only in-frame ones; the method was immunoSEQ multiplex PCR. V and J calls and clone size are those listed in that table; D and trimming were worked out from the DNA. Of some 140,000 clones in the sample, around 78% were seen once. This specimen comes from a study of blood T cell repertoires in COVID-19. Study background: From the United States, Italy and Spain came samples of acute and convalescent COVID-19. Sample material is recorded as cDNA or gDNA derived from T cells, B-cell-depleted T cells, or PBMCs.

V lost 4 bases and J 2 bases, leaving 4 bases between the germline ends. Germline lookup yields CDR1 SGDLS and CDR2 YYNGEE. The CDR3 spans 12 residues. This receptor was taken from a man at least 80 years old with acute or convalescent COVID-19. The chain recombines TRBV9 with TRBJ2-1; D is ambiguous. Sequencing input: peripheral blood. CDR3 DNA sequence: TGTGCCAGCAGCTTCACCTACAATGAGCAGTTCTTC. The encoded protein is CASSFTYNEQFF.